What follows are 27 T cell receptor beta chains derived from one specimen sequenced in a study of blood T cell repertoires in COVID-19 (dated by TCRdb to 2020 to 2022). Libraries were made using the immunoSEQ multiplex PCR assay. As stored in TCRdb, this immuneACCESS dataset retains in-frame rearrangements with V and J assigned. A fraction of the clones does not appear; measured against another copy, unresolved V genes explain less than half of the discrepancy, and the remainder lacks a known reason. The sample table holds 380,000 or so clones, of which more than 80% were seen once. 0.95% to 1.5% of the sample belongs to the ten largest clones. The sample was peripheral blood. These receptors were taken from a man in his forties or fifties with acute or convalescent COVID-19.

The chain links TRBV30 to TRBJ2-1; 11 bases match TRBD2. Germline values: CDR1 GTSNPN, CDR2 SVGIG (reference sequence). The V and J ends lost 5 bases and 7 bases, in that order; junction bases with no gene match: 10. This CDR3 contains 15 residues. CDR3 bases: TGTGCCTGGGATAAACTAGCGGGAGCCCTAAATGAGCAGTTCTTC. This translates into CAWDKLAGALNEQFF. Supplemented by reference TRBV30 and TRBJ2-1, the full variable domain reads SQTIHQWPATLVQPVGSPLSLECTVEGTSNPNLYWYRQAAGRGLQLLFYSVGIGQISSEVPQNLSASRPQDRQFILSSKKLLLSDSGFYLCAWDKLAGALNEQFFGPGTRLTVL.

The chain links TRBV30 to TRBJ2-2; 7 bases are a match to TRBD2. CDR3 length equals 13 residues. Germline CDR1 GTSNPN, CDR2 SVGIG (reference sequence). Trimming removed 5 bases from V and 5 bases from J; junction bases left unmatched: 5. The CDR3 is CAWEAGETGELFF. Here the CDR3 DNA reads TGTGCCTGGGAGGCGGGAGAGACCGGGGAGCTGTTTTTT.

The gene calls are TRBV6-2 or TRBV6-3 and TRBJ1-2, with D tentatively TRBD1 (5 bases). V was trimmed by 3 bases and J by 2 bases, leaving 10 bases between them. Per the germline V gene, CDR1 is MNHEY and CDR2 is SVGEGT. The CDR3 extends over 14 amino acids. The CDR3 region is CASSYIQENYGYTF. CDR3 DNA sequence: TGTGCCAGCAGTTATATACAGGAAAACTATGGCTACACCTTC.

Only one count was recorded for this clone. For the CDR3, the DNA is TGTGCCACCAGCCCCCCTCCTCCGGGACTAGCGTGGGAGCAGTACTTC. Protein sequence: CATSPPPPGLAWEQYF. This rearrangement joins TRBV15 to TRBJ2-7; TRBD2 agrees at 10 bases. The junction had 14 bases not matched to a gene; V was cut back by 5 bases and J by 7 bases. Germline V gives CDR1 LNHNV, CDR2 YYDKDF (reference sequence). CDR3 length: 16 residues.

The gene calls are TRBV7-3 and TRBJ2-2, with TRBD1 matching 10 bases. The germline gives CDR1 SGHTA, CDR2 FQGTGA. Trimming removed 5 bases from V and 10 bases from J; junction bases left unmatched: 16. The CDR3 extends over 17 amino acids. The CDR3: CASSKRGTPGQGKELFF. CDR3 nucleotide sequence: TGTGCCAGCAGCAAACGGGGAACACCGGGACAGGGGAAGGAGCTGTTTTTT. Variable domain in full (rest from reference TRBV7-3 and TRBJ2-2): GAGVSQTPSNKVTEKGKYVELRCDPISGHTALYWYRQSLGQGPEFLIYFQGTGAADDSGLPNDRFFAVRPEGSVSTLKIQRTERGDSAVYLCASSKRGTPGQGKELFFGEGSRLTVL.

The rearrangement uses TRBV7-6 and TRBJ2-7, with D perhaps TRBD1 (6 bases). The CDR3 sequence is 15 residues long. Germline V CDR1 and CDR2: SGHVS, FNYEAQ. Trimming stripped 1 base from V and 0 bases from J, with 10 bases between. The chain's CDR3 is CASSLGVGGSYEQYF. The CDR3 DNA is TGTGCCAGCAGCTTAGGGGTAGGGGGCTCCTACGAGCAGTACTTC.

The chain joins TRBV6-2 or TRBV6-3 to TRBJ2-7; TRBD1 aligns across 7 bases. Germline V gene sequence: CDR1 MNHEY, CDR2 SVGEGT. Losses at the gene ends were 0 bases for V and 5 bases for J; bases not matched to a gene: 16. The CDR3 has 18 residues. CDR3 DNA sequence: TGTGCCAGCAGTTACTCGGGTCATATGAGACAGGGAGTTCACGAGCAGTACTTC. Amino acids: CASSYSGHMRQGVHEQYF.

CDR3 DNA sequence: TGTGCCAGCAGCTTGCGTCGGGAGACCCAGTACTTC. Amino acid sequence: CASSLRRETQYF. This chain connects TRBV5-4 to TRBJ2-5, with D uncertain. The ends were cut back, 1 base at V and 5 bases at J, with 6 bases in the middle. Germline V gene data show CDR1 as SGHNT and CDR2 as YYREEE (reference sequence). This CDR3 has 12 residues.

This chain joins TRBV7-9 and TRBJ1-2; TRBD1 matches at 8 bases. Germline V gene lookup returns CDR1 SEHNR and CDR2 FQNEAQ (reference sequence). The CDR3 spans 14 residues. The ends lost 0 bases at V and 8 bases at J; junction bases unmatched: 5. The CDR3 DNA reads as TGTGCCAGCAGCTTAGCGGTTGGGACAGGAGGCTACACCTTC. This sequence encodes CASSLAVGTGGYTF.

This clone was seen once. V usage is TRBV2 and J usage is TRBJ2-3; 8 positions match TRBD1. Germline CDR1 SNHLY, CDR2 FYNNEI. Unmatched junction bases numbered 7, after V lost 8 bases and J lost 0 bases. The CDR3 is 15 amino acids. The CDR3 DNA reads TGTGCCAGCTCGCACAGGGGGGCTAGCACAGATACGCAGTATTTT. Protein product: CASSHRGASTDTQYF.

The J gene is TRBJ1-3, the V gene TRBV27; 12 nucleotides align to TRBD1. The CDR3 spans 16 residues. Per germline, CDR1 MNHEY and CDR2 SMNVEV (reference sequence). V lost 6 bases, J lost 4 bases, and 7 bases stayed unmatched. CDR3 protein: CASSQGQGAFGNTIYF. DNA of the CDR3: TGTGCCAGCAGCCAGGGACAGGGGGCGTTCGGAAACACCATATATTTT.

V gene TRBV9 combines with J gene TRBJ1-2; a possible D gene is TRBD1 (5 bases). Between the trimmed V and J ends, which lost 0 bases and 8 bases, there was a span of 17 bases. Per the germline V gene, CDR1 is SGDLS and CDR2 is YYNGEE. The CDR3 is 15 residues long. The DNA of the CDR3 is TGTGCCAGCAGCGTAGGCAGGGCCCAGACCCAGGGCTACACCTTC. Translating gives CASSVGRAQTQGYTF. The entire variable domain, with the rest obtained from reference TRBV9 and TRBJ1-2, is as follows: DSGVTQTPKHLITATGQRVTLRCSPRSGDLSVYWYQQSLDQGLQFLIQYYNGEERAKGNILERFSAQQFPDLHSELNLSSLELGDSALYFCASSVGRAQTQGYTFGSGTRLTVV.

V usage is TRBV19 and J usage is TRBJ1-2; D call uncertain. The germline CDR1 and CDR2 sequences are LNHDA and SQIVND (reference sequence). Between the trimmed V and J ends, which lost 4 bases and 10 bases, there was a span of 19 bases. The CDR3 runs to 14 residues. CDR3 amino acids: CASSTKPQRASYTF. In nucleotides, the CDR3 is TGTGCCAGTAGTACCAAACCGCAACGCGCGTCCTACACCTTC.

V usage is TRBV30 and J usage is TRBJ1-6, with D possibly being TRBD1 (5 bases). Per germline, CDR1 GTSNPN and CDR2 SVGIG (reference sequence). Between the trimmed V and J ends, which lost 4 bases and 10 bases, there was a span of 14 bases. CDR3 length equals 13 residues. The chain's CDR3 is CAWNQGAGSPLHF. CDR3 nucleotides: TGTGCCTGGAACCAAGGGGCAGGCTCACCCCTCCACTTT.

The chain joins TRBV7-3 to TRBJ1-1; the D gene is possibly TRBD1 (5 bases). CDR1 is SGHTA, CDR2 FQGTGA, per germline. The length of the CDR3 is 13 residues. V lost 0 bases to trimming and J lost 3 bases, with 5 bases between them. The CDR3 sequence: CASSLTTDTEAFF. As DNA, the CDR3 is TGTGCCAGCAGCTTAACGACAGACACTGAAGCTTTCTTT.

This chain joins TRBV7-2 and TRBJ2-1; the match to TRBD2 covers 8 bases. This CDR3 comprises 14 residues. V was pared by 6 bases and J by 9 bases, with 10 bases of the junction left unmatched. CDR1 is SGHTA and CDR2 is FQGNSA in the germline V gene. CDR3 DNA: TGTGCCAGCAGAAAGCGGGGGACCCCGGGTGAGCAGTTCTTC. Encoded protein: CASRKRGTPGEQFF.

This sequence joins TRBV19 and TRBJ2-5, with D perhaps TRBD2 (6 bases). V dropped 6 bases and J dropped 5 bases, with 13 bases sitting between them. CDR3 size: 13 residues. The germline CDR1 and CDR2 sequences are LNHDA and SQIVND (reference sequence). The CDR3 DNA reads TGTGCCAGTAGGGTAGGAGGGGTGGAGACCCAGTACTTC. Protein product: CASRVGGVETQYF.

The chain is built from TRBV5-4 and TRBJ1-2; D gene uncertain. The CDR3 has 14 residues. Trimming left V 0 bases short and J 1 base short, with 7 bases between. CDR1 is SGHNT, CDR2 YYREEE, per germline (reference sequence). CDR3 in DNA: TGTGCCAGCAGCTTGGAGCCGGGTAACTATGGCTACACCTTC. Translated, it gives CASSLEPGNYGYTF.

CDR3 nucleotides: TGTGCCAGCAGCTTGGACCCGGACAGGTTTAAGTACTTC. Amino acids: CASSLDPDRFKYF. The rearrangement links TRBV5-4 to TRBJ2-7, with 7 bases that match TRBD1. The CDR3 extends over 13 amino acids. V lost 0 bases to trimming and J lost 11 bases; unmatched junction nucleotides: 8. From germline, CDR1 is SGHNT and CDR2 YYREEE (reference sequence). Using reference TRBV5-4 and TRBJ2-7 for the parts outside the CDR3, the full variable domain is ETGVTQSPTHLIKTRGQQVTLRCSSQSGHNTVSWYQQALGQGPQFIFQYYREEENGRGNFPPRFSGLQFPNYSSELNVNALELDDSALYLCASSLDPDRFKYFGPGTRLTVT.

DNA for the CDR3: TGTGCCAGCAGTGAATGGCTGCCGTATGGCTACACCTTC. Protein sequence: CASSEWLPYGYTF. V usage is TRBV6-1 and J usage is TRBJ1-2; no firm D call. The CDR3 is 13 residues long. With 2 bases removed from V and 5 bases from J, the gap between germline ends came to 9 bases. CDR1 is MNHNS, CDR2 SASEGT, per germline.

The J gene is TRBJ2-1, the V gene TRBV11-3; the D gene is possibly TRBD1 (6 bases). Germline values: CDR1 SGHNT, CDR2 YENEEA. The ends were cut back, 6 bases at V and 0 bases at J, with 12 bases in the middle. The CDR3 covers 15 residues. The CDR3 bases are TGTGCCAGCAGTGACAGGAGTAGCTCCTACAATGAGCAGTTCTTC. It is translated as CASSDRSSSYNEQFF. The variable domain in full, with the rest retrieved from reference TRBV11-3 and TRBJ2-1, is EAGVVQSPRYKIIEKKQPVAFWCNPISGHNTLYWYLQNLGQGPELLIRYENEEAVDDSQLPKDRFSAERLKGVDSTLKIQPAELGDSAVYLCASSDRSSSYNEQFFGPGTRLTVL.

The rearrangement uses TRBV28 and TRBJ2-1; D not certain. This CDR3 has 12 residues. V was shortened by 5 bases and J by 9 bases, with 11 bases between the two germline ends. The germline gives CDR1 MDHEN, CDR2 SYDVKM. The CDR3 protein is CASSPSLGEQFF. For the CDR3, the DNA is TGTGCCAGCAGTCCTAGTCTTGGTGAGCAGTTCTTC. The full variable domain, rest sourced from reference TRBV28 and TRBJ2-1, is DVKVTQSSRYLVKRTGEKVFLECVQDMDHENMFWYRQDPGLGLRLIYFSYDVKMKEKGDIPEGYSVSREKKERFSLILESASTNQTSMYLCASSPSLGEQFFGPGTRLTVL.

This chain links TRBV28 with TRBJ1-3; D perhaps matches TRBD1 (5 bases). CDR3 length: 14 amino acids. The germline CDR1 and CDR2 sequences are MDHEN and SYDVKM. Trimming took off 6 bases at V and 2 bases at J, with 11 bases between the two ends. In DNA, the CDR3 is TGTGCCAGCAGACTGGACATACCTGGAAACACCATATATTTT. Translated, it gives CASRLDIPGNTIYF.

CDR3: CASSSGGLAQPQHF. CDR3 in DNA: TGTGCCAGCAGTTCGGGGGGTTTGGCTCAGCCCCAGCATTTT. This chain uses TRBV28 with TRBJ1-5; D is perhaps TRBD1 (5 bases). The CDR3 is 14 amino acids. Between the trimmed V and J ends, which lost 4 bases and 6 bases, there was a span of 13 bases. CDR1 and CDR2 from the germline V gene are MDHEN and SYDVKM.

The chain recombines TRBV9 with TRBJ2-1; 10 bases align to TRBD1. This CDR3 spans 16 amino acids. The germline V gene encodes CDR1 SGDLS and CDR2 YYNGEE. V was pared by 2 bases and J by 8 bases, with 10 bases of the junction left unmatched. This CDR3 reads CASSVLNRQGAHEQFF. In DNA form, the CDR3 reads TGTGCCAGCAGCGTCCTCAACCGACAGGGGGCCCATGAGCAGTTCTTC.

Here the CDR3 reads CASSPSGGLANTDTQYF. CDR3 DNA: TGTGCCAGCAGCCCCAGTGGGGGACTAGCGAACACAGATACGCAGTATTTT. J is TRBJ2-3 and V is TRBV9, with TRBD2 matching over 10 bases. Germline V gene lookup returns CDR1 SGDLS and CDR2 YYNGEE. The CDR3 totals 17 residues. After removal of 4 bases from V and 2 bases from J, the junction contained 10 bases not matched to a gene.

The chain recombines TRBV10-3 with TRBJ1-5; possible D gene TRBD1, 6 bases. V was trimmed by 0 bases and J by 4 bases, leaving 13 bases between them. The CDR3 sequence is 16 residues long. Germline values: CDR1 ENHRY, CDR2 SYGVKD. The CDR3 DNA follows: TGTGCCATCAGTGAGTCGGAAGTACAGGGTAATCAGCCCCAGCATTTT. It translates to CAISESEVQGNQPQHF.